This TCR beta chain was observed in a study of T cells after yellow fever vaccination. Trimming took off 6 bases at V and 6 bases at J, with 12 bases between the two ends. Germline V gene data show CDR1 as SNHLY and CDR2 as FYNNEI. The CDR3 has 12 residues. Each CDR3 protein gets one entry after TCRdb re-called the 5' RACE reads with MiXCR. The table shows fewer than 450,000 distinct CDR3 sequences, with approximately 4% occurring only once. This chain uses TRBV2 with TRBJ2-7, with D maybe TRBD1 (6 bases). The source is a man younger than 30 who received the YFV17D yellow fever vaccine. The sequences come from PBMCs, collected 5 days after the yellow fever booster vaccination. CDR3 nucleotide sequence: TGTGCCAGCAGGGGCAGGGGATCCGAGCAGTACGTC. Its protein is CASRGRGSEQYV.